A selection of T cell receptor beta chains follows, all from one sample in a study of technical replicates of blood from four donors. Clones were read by immunoSEQ multiplex PCR, and TCRdb kept only the in-frame ones, dropping some. The sample carries about 73,000 clones, 90% to 95% recorded once. Specimen: PBMCs. The receptor source for this set is a human donor in good health. Some clones in this sample may be carry-over from other donors' samples. Each CDR3 is given with its conserved first and last residue. D genes are given only for firm matches. Size values are once, few and many counts, or a class for expanded clones, and some rows have none.

NA	TRBV4-1	TRBJ2-1	NA	TGCGCCAGCAGACAATCGACAGGAGGCAATGAGCAGTTCTTC	CASRQSTGGNEQFF
NA	TRBV18	TRBJ2-2	NA	TGTGCCAGCTCACCACGCAAAGGGGCGGGGTCGAACACCGGGGAGCTGTTTTTT	CASSPRKGAGSNTGELFF
NA	TRBV30	TRBJ1-6	NA	TGTGCCTGGAGTGTGAACGGGGATTCACCCCTCCACTTT	CAWSVNGDSPLHF
TRBD1	TRBV7-9	TRBJ1-6	once	TGTGCCAGCGTTCCTTCCGGGACAGCCAGTAATTCACCCCTCCACTTT	CASVPSGTASNSPLHF
NA	TRBV9	TRBJ1-2	NA	TGTGCCAGCAGCCCAACTAGATCTAGCCTTCTTAACTATGGCTACACCTTC	CASSPTRSSLLNYGYTF
NA	TRBV19	TRBJ2-3	NA	TGTGCCAGTAGTATGAGTACCCCCTCACCAGGATTCACAGATACGCAGTATTTT	CASSMSTPSPGFTDTQYF
TRBD1	TRBV6-1	TRBJ1-1	NA	TGTGCCAGCAAACGGGACAGGGGAGGCACTGAAGCTTTCTTT	CASKRDRGGTEAFF
NA	TRBV4-3	TRBJ1-2	NA	TGCGCCAGCAGCCAAGATCGGGCAGGGGACTATGGCTACACCTTC	CASSQDRAGDYGYTF
TRBD2	TRBV19	TRBJ2-5	NA	TGTGCCAGTAGTATCTCGGGCGGGAGTACGGGGGAGACCCAGTACTTC	CASSISGGSTGETQYF
TRBD1	TRBV30	TRBJ1-1	NA	TGTGCCTGGAGACGACAGGGTGTTACTGAAGCTTTCTTT	CAWRRQGVTEAFF
NA	TRBV7-8	TRBJ1-2	once	TGTGCCAGCAGCTTAGGGGAGAAGATCTATGGCTACACCTTC	CASSLGEKIYGYTF
NA	TRBV27	TRBJ2-5	NA	TGTGCCAGCAGCTACCGCCAGACCCAGTACTTC	CASSYRQTQYF
TRBD2	TRBV11-2	TRBJ2-7	NA	TGTGCCAGCAGCTTAACCGGGACTAGCGGCTCCGAGCAGTACTTC	CASSLTGTSGSEQYF
NA	TRBV13	TRBJ2-7	NA	TGTGCCAGCAGCCCTCGTGAAGGGGCCTACGAGCAGTACTTC	CASSPREGAYEQYF
TRBD2	TRBV9	TRBJ2-3	NA	TGTGCCAGCAGCGTAGGACTAGCGGCCACAGATACGCAGTATTTT	CASSVGLAATDTQYF
NA	TRBV5-1	TRBJ1-2	few	TGCGCCAGCAGCTCTCCGATGGGAGGAGGCTACACCTTC	CASSSPMGGGYTF
NA	TRBV4-3	TRBJ2-7	once	TGCGCCAGCAGCCAAGGCGGCCAGAACGACGAGCAGTACTTC	CASSQGGQNDEQYF
TRBD2	TRBV9	TRBJ2-5	NA	TGTGCCAGCAGTGACCCCGGGACTAGCTCATGTGAGACCCAGTACTTC	CASSDPGTSSCETQYF
NA	TRBV6-6	TRBJ2-7	NA	TGTGCCAGCAGTTCCCCCGCGGGTTCCTACGAGCAGTACTTC	CASSSPAGSYEQYF
TRBD1	TRBV27	TRBJ1-5	few	TGTGCCAGCAGTCCCTTCGGACAGGGGGCGAATCAGCCCCAGCATTTT	CASSPFGQGANQPQHF
NA	TRBV18	TRBJ1-6	NA	TGTGCCAGCTCACCACAGGACAGAGTAAATTCACCCCTCCACTTT	CASSPQDRVNSPLHF
NA	TRBV4-2	TRBJ2-3	few	TGTGCCAGCAGCCAAGATAAGGATAGCCCGGTAACAGATACGCAGTATTTT	CASSQDKDSPVTDTQYF
TRBD1	TRBV7-9	TRBJ1-1	NA	TGTGCCAGCAGCTTAGCCCCCGACAGGGTATTGATCTTT	CASSLAPDRVLIF